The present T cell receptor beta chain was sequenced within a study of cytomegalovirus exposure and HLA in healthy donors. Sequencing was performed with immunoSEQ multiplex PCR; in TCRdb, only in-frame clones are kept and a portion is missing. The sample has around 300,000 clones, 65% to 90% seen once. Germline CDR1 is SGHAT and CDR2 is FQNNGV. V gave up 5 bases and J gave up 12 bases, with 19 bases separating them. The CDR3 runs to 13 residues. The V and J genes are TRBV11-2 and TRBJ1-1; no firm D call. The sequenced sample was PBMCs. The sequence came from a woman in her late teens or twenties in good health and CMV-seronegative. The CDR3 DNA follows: TGTGCCAGCAGCCCCCCTGGATCGTGGAGGACTTTCTTT. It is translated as CASSPPGSWRTFF.